Below are 26 T cell receptor beta chains sequenced from a single sample in a study of T cells in Graves' hyperthyroidism and ophthalmopathy. RNA transcripts were the template for amplifying TCR beta CDR3 regions. Carried out on the TCR CDR3, a first-round RT-PCR used the HTBI primer set. TCRdb reprocessed the multiplex PCR reads with MiXCR, giving one entry per CDR3 protein. The data hold approximately 690,000 distinct CDR3 sequences, with around 21% observed a single time. The sample comprised blood. The receptors stem from a man aged 25-45 years with Graves' ophthalmopathy.

This clonotype was counted a few times. The genes are TRBV6-6 and TRBJ2-7, with unresolved D. The CDR3 length is 14 residues. With 0 bases removed from V and 4 bases from J, the gap between germline ends came to 10 bases. Germline V gene data show CDR1 as MNHNY and CDR2 as SVGAGI (reference sequence). CDR3: CASSYSTAGYEQYF. In DNA form, the CDR3 reads TGTGCCAGCAGTTACTCGACCGCCGGGTACGAGCAGTACTTC.

This chain links TRBV7-8 with TRBJ2-1; 7 bases are a match to TRBD2. The V gene's germline CDR1 is SGHVS and CDR2 FQNEAQ. The CDR3 covers 15 residues. The junction had 11 bases not matched to a gene; V was cut back by 5 bases and J by 7 bases. In nucleotides, the CDR3 is TGTGCCAGCAGCCCCCAAGTGGGACTACTTAATGAGCAGTTCTTC. Protein: CASSPQVGLLNEQFF. The entire variable domain, with the rest obtained from reference TRBV7-8 and TRBJ2-1, is as follows: GAGVSQSPRYKVAKRGQDVALRCDPISGHVSLFWYQQALGQGPEFLTYFQNEAQLDKSGLPSDRFFAERPEGSVSTLKIQRTQQEDSAVYLCASSPQVGLLNEQFFGPGTRLTVL.

The CDR3 DNA sequence: TGTGCCAGCAGCCATCGACGAGCTAGCGGGGATACGCAGTATTTT. This codes for CASSHRRASGDTQYF. The chain links TRBV5-6 to TRBJ2-3; 8 bases agree with TRBD2. This CDR3 is built from 15 residues. Per germline, CDR1 SGHDT and CDR2 YYEEEE. V dropped 4 bases and J dropped 6; count of bases not matched to a gene: 10.

V and J are TRBV9 and TRBJ2-3, with 7 nucleotides matching TRBD2. Trimming cost V 1 base and J 2 bases; bases outside gene matches: 7. The V gene's germline CDR1 is SGDLS and CDR2 YYNGEE. The CDR3 runs to 16 residues. CDR3 sequence: CASSVPERDITDTQYF. The CDR3 bases are TGTGCCAGCAGCGTACCCGAGCGGGATATCACAGATACGCAGTATTTT.

The genes are TRBV7-9 and TRBJ2-2; 7 nucleotides agree with TRBD1. The CDR3 has 16 amino acids. In germline, CDR1 is SEHNR, CDR2 FQNEAQ (reference sequence). J gave up 2 bases and V 5 bases, and 8 bases lay outside the gene matches. The CDR3 loop is CASSGTGVKNTGELFF. DNA of the CDR3: TGTGCCAGCAGCGGAACAGGGGTCAAAAACACCGGGGAGCTGTTTTTT. Based on the CDR3 plus reference TRBV7-9 and TRBJ2-2, the full variable domain is DTGVSQNPRHKITKRGQNVTFRCDPISEHNRLYWYRQTLGQGPEFLTYFQNEAQLEKSRLLSDRFSAERPKGSFSTLEIQRTEQGDSAMYLCASSGTGVKNTGELFFGEGSRLTVL.

With regard to this clonotype: A much larger clone lies one base from this, so it may be a read error. The J gene is TRBJ2-2, the V gene TRBV6-5; 7 bases fit TRBD1. The ends lost 2 bases at V and 6 bases at J; junction bases unmatched: 6. Per the germline V gene, CDR1 is MNHEY and CDR2 is SVGAGI. CDR3 length: 15 amino acids. The CDR3 DNA reads as TGTGCCAGCAGTTACGAGACAGGGCGAGCCGGGGAGCTGTTTTTT. Amino acid sequence: CASSYETGRAGELFF.

This clonotype came up a few times. The CDR3 region is CSAYDMNTEAFF. The CDR3 coding sequence is TGCAGTGCCTATGACATGAACACTGAAGCTTTCTTT. The J gene is TRBJ1-1, the V gene TRBV20-1, with unresolved D. Trimming took 6 bases from V and 0 from J, leaving 8 bases between them. The CDR3 contains 12 residues. Germline V lookup: CDR1 DFQATT, CDR2 SNEGSKA (reference sequence).

V is TRBV11-2 and J is TRBJ2-2; D gene ambiguous. Looked up from germline, CDR1 is SGHAT and CDR2 is FQNNGV. CDR3 length equals 11 residues. Trimming removed 2 bases at V and 9 bases at J, with 4 bases between. CDR3 loop: CASSLNWELFF. CDR3 bases: TGTGCCAGCAGCTTAAATTGGGAGCTGTTTTTT. The full variable domain, its missing parts supplied by reference TRBV11-2 and TRBJ2-2, is EAGVAQSPRYKIIEKRQSVAFWCNPISGHATLYWYQQILGQGPKLLIQFQNNGVVDDSQLPKDRFSAERLKGVDSTLKIQPAKLEDSAVYLCASSLNWELFFGEGSRLTVL.

The chain carries TRBV11-2 and TRBJ2-3, with D possibly matching TRBD2 (6 bases). Germline lookup yields CDR1 SGHAT and CDR2 FQNNGV. Trimming took off 6 bases at V and 0 bases at J, with 19 bases between the two ends. CDR3 length equals 17 residues. The CDR3 loop is CASRFRGTSRSTDTQYF. The CDR3, as DNA: TGTGCCAGCAGATTTAGAGGTACTAGCCGAAGCACAGATACGCAGTATTTT.

There are many counts of this clonotype. This chain links TRBV5-1 with TRBJ2-1; 10 bases map to TRBD2. CDR3 length: 16 amino acids. Per germline, CDR1 SGHRS and CDR2 YFSETQ. The ends lost 3 bases at V and 6 bases at J; junction bases unmatched: 9. The chain's CDR3 is CASSSLPSGSGNEQFF. CDR3 coding DNA: TGCGCCAGCAGCTCCCTCCCTAGCGGGAGCGGCAATGAGCAGTTCTTC.

There are many counts of this clonotype. This rearrangement joins TRBV7-9 to TRBJ2-7, with D unclear. The germline V gene encodes CDR1 SEHNR and CDR2 FQNEAQ (reference sequence). V dropped 3 bases and J dropped 5 bases, with 11 bases sitting between them. The CDR3 spans 13 residues. This CDR3 reads CASSFAGRNEQYF. The CDR3, as DNA: TGTGCCAGCAGCTTTGCCGGACGTAACGAGCAGTACTTC.

The chain joins TRBV6-2 or TRBV6-3 to TRBJ2-7; 7 nucleotides line up with TRBD1. The CDR3 covers 11 residues. Per germline, CDR1 MNHEY and CDR2 SVGEGT. Germline trimming cut 6 bases from V and 5 bases from J; bases unmatched to any gene: 1. CDR3 nucleotides: TGTGCCAGCAGAGACAGGGACGAGCAGTACTTC. Translated: CASRDRDEQYF.

The V call is TRBV19, the J call TRBJ2-1; TRBD2 might be the D (5 bases). The J call may be mistaken, given a closer DNA end match to TRBJ2-7. The CDR3 has 16 residues. Per germline, CDR1 LNHDA and CDR2 SQIVND (reference sequence). The CDR3 region has the DNA TGTGCCAGTAGTATCGTCGTAGGGAGTCCTACGCAGGAGCAGTACTTC. It translates to CASSIVVGSPTQEQYF.

This chain connects TRBV11-2 to TRBJ1-4; TRBD1 is a possible D gene (5 bases). Germline CDR1 reads SGHAT; CDR2 reads FQNNGV. V was shortened by 1 base and J by 7 bases, with 10 bases between the two germline ends. The CDR3 consists of 14 residues. DNA for the CDR3: TGTGCCAGCAGCTTAGGGGGGGGGATTGAAAAACTGTTTTTT. It yields the protein CASSLGGGIEKLFF.

This clonotype was found many times. CDR3 loop: CASSPPGTRNTGELFF. CDR3 in DNA: TGTGCCAGCTCACCACCGGGGACAAGGAACACCGGGGAGCTGTTTTTT. V is TRBV18 and J is TRBJ2-2; D is possibly TRBD1 (6 bases). Germline V CDR1 and CDR2: KGHSH, LQKENI. V was cut by 0 bases and J by 1 base, with 9 bases left in between. CDR3 length: 16 residues.

This clonotype was observed a few times. V gene TRBV13 combines with J gene TRBJ1-4; D perhaps matches TRBD1 (5 bases). CDR1 is PRHDT and CDR2 is FYEKMQ in the germline V gene (reference sequence). The CDR3 runs 14 residues. Trimming removed 5 bases from V and 6 bases from J, with 13 bases in between. Here the CDR3 reads CASSRDPADEKLFF. The CDR3 DNA follows: TGTGCCAGCAGCCGGGACCCTGCGGATGAAAAACTGTTTTTT.

This clonotype was observed at least ten times. The chain uses TRBV28 and TRBJ2-1; 7 nucleotides align to TRBD2. This CDR3 has 14 amino acids. Germline assignment: CDR1 MDHEN and CDR2 SYDVKM. V trimming: 4 bases; J trimming: 6 bases; junction bases outside the gene matches: 6. CDR3 sequence: CASSSQRGSNEQFF. The CDR3 nucleotides are TGTGCCAGCAGTTCCCAGCGGGGATCCAATGAGCAGTTCTTC.

The gene calls are TRBV9 and TRBJ2-2; 7 nucleotides line up with TRBD2. The CDR3 runs 16 residues. With V trimmed by 3 bases and J by 1 base, 6 bases remained unmatched. Germline-derived CDR1 and CDR2 are SGDLS and YYNGEE. Here the CDR3 DNA reads TGTGCCAGCAGCGCCGGGCTAGCGGAGAACACCGGGGAGCTGTTTTTT. It codes for CASSAGLAENTGELFF.

The chain links TRBV4-1 to TRBJ1-1, with TRBD1 as a possible D gene (6 bases). The germline V and J ends were trimmed by 4 bases and 0 bases, with 12 bases remaining between them. The CDR3 length is 15 residues. Germline V CDR1 and CDR2: MGHRA, YSYEKL. The CDR3 DNA is TGCGCCAGCAGCCGGGGGGGCCTTATGAACACTGAAGCTTTCTTT. Its protein is CASSRGGLMNTEAFF.

This clonotype was counted between two and nine times. The gene calls are TRBV7-2 and TRBJ1-4, with 7 bases identical to TRBD1. Germline V lookup: CDR1 SGHTA, CDR2 FQGNSA. This CDR3 has 17 amino acids. The ends lost 5 bases at V and 10 bases at J; junction bases unmatched: 19. The CDR3, as DNA: TGTGCCAGCAGCCTAATGGGTGACAGGGCGCCCCCTCGAAAACTGTTTTTT. Its protein is CASSLMGDRAPPRKLFF.

This clonotype was detected a few times. The chain is built from TRBV9 and TRBJ2-3, with 11 bases aligning to TRBD2. V lost 0 bases and J lost 2; bases outside the gene matches: 8. Germline V gene lookup returns CDR1 SGDLS and CDR2 YYNGEE. This CDR3 is built from 18 residues. CDR3 coding DNA: TGTGCCAGCAGCGTAGAACCGGGACTAGCGGAGATCACAGATACGCAGTATTTT. The encoded protein is CASSVEPGLAEITDTQYF.

The chain recombines TRBV29-1 with TRBJ2-7; D call uncertain. The CDR3 sequence is 14 residues long. Germline assignment: CDR1 SQVTM and CDR2 ANQGSEA. The V end was cut by 2 bases, the J end by 3 bases, with 14 bases between. The CDR3 nucleotides read TGCAGCGTTGAATATTTAGGCGGCCGCTACGAGCAGTACTTC. It is translated as CSVEYLGGRYEQYF.

This clonotype was counted only a few times. CDR3 DNA sequence: TGCAGTGCTCCACTGCAGGGCGGGAGGGCCGGGAATGAGCAGTTCTTC. This gives the protein CSAPLQGGRAGNEQFF. The chain has TRBV20-1 and TRBJ2-1; 9 nucleotides match TRBD2. V shed 5 bases, J shed 7 bases, and the junction held 15 bases outside the gene matches. This CDR3 region has 16 residues. Germline V gene data show CDR1 as DFQATT and CDR2 as SNEGSKA (reference sequence).

The rearrangement uses TRBV3-1 and TRBJ2-7; 9 bases map to TRBD2. With 4 bases clipped from V and 3 bases from J, the junction kept 10 bases outside the gene matches. CDR1 is LGHDT, CDR2 YNNKEL, per germline (reference sequence). CDR3 size: 16 residues. The CDR3 DNA is TGTGCCAGCAGCCCGCGCGAGAGACTAGCGGTCTACGAGCAGTACTTC. Residues: CASSPRERLAVYEQYF.

The rearrangement links TRBV3-1 to TRBJ2-3; a weak D match, TRBD2 (5 bases). This CDR3 comprises 17 residues. Trimming shortened V by 0 bases and J by 0 bases, and 13 bases separated the two germline ends. CDR1 is LGHDT and CDR2 is YNNKEL in the germline V gene (reference sequence). The CDR3, as DNA: TGTGCCAGCAGCCAAGAGGAACTGGGCGGGAGCACAGATACGCAGTATTTT. It specifies CASSQEELGGSTDTQYF.

This clonotype was counted only a few times. The chain is built from TRBV6-1 and TRBJ2-2, with 9 bases that match TRBD1. Trimming removed 6 bases from V and 0 bases from J; junction bases left unmatched: 8. In germline, CDR1 is MNHNS, CDR2 SASEGT. This CDR3 has 17 residues. Here the CDR3 DNA reads TGTGCCAGCAGCCGTTCCGGGACAGGGTCGAACACCGGGGAGCTGTTTTTT. Translated, it gives CASSRSGTGSNTGELFF.